The present T cell receptor (beta chain) was sequenced within a study of shared clonotypes between healthy human individuals. Using immunoSEQ multiplex PCR, the repertoire was profiled, and TCRdb retains in-frame clones only, with some absent. The sample contains fewer than 1.6 million clones, approximately 98.5% of which appear only once. In germline, CDR1 is SGHRS, CDR2 YFSETQ. The CDR3 extends over 14 amino acids. Trimming shortened V by 0 bases and J by 6 bases, and 12 bases separated the two germline ends. CD4+ cell separation produced CD45RA+ naive and CD45RA-negative memory subsets. Findings of the study overall: Generation of non-shared clonotypes was less probable than generation of clonotypes shared by all four donors. Clonotype sharing across donors was expected to vary with sequencing depth. Despite large depth, sorted-subset datasets appeared incompletely sequenced.

Regarding this clone: What it binds is not known.

The sample taken for sequencing was naive CD4+ T cells sorted from blood. Documented subset: CD45RA+ positively selected. The sequence came from a man under 40 in good health. The chain employs TRBV5-1 and TRBJ1-2; D is perhaps TRBD1 (5 bases). CDR3 sequence reads: CASSLGDERDGYTF. CDR3 bases: TGCGCCAGCAGCTTGGGGGACGAGAGGGATGGCTACACCTTC. The full variable domain, rest sourced from reference TRBV5-1 and TRBJ1-2, is KAGVTQTPRYLIKTRGQQVTLSCSPISGHRSVSWYQQTPGQGLQFLFEYFSETQRNKGNFPGRFSGRQFSNSRSEMNVSTLELGDSALYLCASSLGDERDGYTFGSGTRLTVV.